These 20 T cell receptor beta chains were sequenced from one sample in a study of T cells in Graves' hyperthyroidism and ophthalmopathy (dated by TCRdb to about 2019). The library relied on multiplex PCR. Instrument used: Illumina HiSeq 2000. TCR beta CDR3 regions were amplified from RNA transcripts. The first round of RT-PCR for the TCR CDR3 was performed with the HTBI primer set and the Qiagen OneStep RT-PCR kit. TCRdb ran its own pipeline on the public reads, namely fastp trimming at Q25 and MiXCR clone calling, and kept in-frame beta chains. Under each unique CDR3 protein, matching rows form one entry showing the most common genes and DNA. In all, the sample holds around 450,000 distinct CDR3 sequences, and approximately 14% of those were seen once. Approximately 5.8% of the sample is in the top ten clones. Specimen: blood. These receptors came from a woman aged 18-29 years with Graves' hyperthyroidism.

This clonotype was recorded at least ten times. The rearrangement links TRBV5-1 to TRBJ2-3; D is unresolved. Trimming removed 4 bases at V and 6 bases at J, with 12 bases between. CDR1 and CDR2 from the germline V gene are SGHRS and YFSETQ. This CDR3 comprises 13 residues. The CDR3 DNA sequence: TGCGCCAGCAGCACGCCAGGTGCCGATACGCAGTATTTT. This sequence encodes CASSTPGADTQYF.

In this sample, this clonotype turned up many times. The chain uses TRBV20-1 and TRBJ2-7, with TRBD2 matching over 9 bases. Germline assignment: CDR1 DFQATT and CDR2 SNEGSKA (reference sequence). This CDR3 spans 12 amino acids. Trimming cost V 4 bases and J 6 bases; bases outside gene matches: 4. The CDR3 DNA reads TGCAGTGCTACCGGGACTAGCCGCGAGCAGTACTTC. Translating it yields CSATGTSREQYF.

The chain joins TRBV7-9 to TRBJ2-1; 8 nucleotides line up with TRBD1. Trimming at V came to 5 bases and at J to 4 bases, leaving 10 bases not matched to a gene. Germline V lookup: CDR1 SEHNR, CDR2 FQNEAQ (reference sequence). This CDR3 has 16 residues. CDR3 sequence reads: CASSAGGGKSYNEQFF. CDR3 nucleotides: TGTGCCAGCAGCGCAGGGGGCGGTAAATCTTACAATGAGCAGTTCTTC.

In this sample, this clonotype turned up many times. The chain employs TRBV20-1 and TRBJ2-1, with TRBD2 matching over 13 bases. In germline, CDR1 is DFQATT, CDR2 SNEGSKA (reference sequence). Germline trimming cut 3 bases from V and 6 bases from J; bases unmatched to any gene: 17. The CDR3 runs 19 residues. The CDR3 protein is CSASTINPGLAGYVNEQFF. Here the CDR3 DNA reads TGCAGTGCTAGCACTATAAACCCGGGACTAGCGGGATATGTCAATGAGCAGTTCTTC.

The gene calls are TRBV19 and TRBJ1-1; TRBD1 is a possible D gene (6 bases). Germline V lookup: CDR1 LNHDA, CDR2 SQIVND (reference sequence). The CDR3 covers 15 residues. Trimming cost V 8 bases and J 1 base, with 17 bases left between them. The CDR3 region is CASRKVEGQNTEAFF. DNA of the CDR3: TGTGCCAGTCGAAAGGTGGAGGGACAGAACACTGAAGCTTTCTTT.

In the case of this clonotype: No conserved phenylalanine or tryptophan is present at the end of the CDR3, so a read error is the likely explanation. V and J are TRBV28 and TRBJ1-3; 7 nucleotides agree with TRBD1. The CDR3 runs to 15 residues. Germline assignment: CDR1 MDHEN and CDR2 SYDVKM. The V gene end was trimmed by 6 bases and the J gene end by 5 bases; junction bases not matched to a gene: 10. The CDR3 nucleotides are TGTGCCAGCAGGCTATCCGGGACAGTGCGAAACACCATATATTCT. Translated: CASRLSGTVRNTIYS.

This clonotype was seen ten or more times. This chain links TRBV20-1 with TRBJ2-3; D ambiguous. Germline V gene lookup returns CDR1 DFQATT and CDR2 SNEGSKA (reference sequence). The V and J ends lost 3 bases and 2 bases respectively, with 9 bases between them. This CDR3 has 13 amino acids. CDR3: CSARTPITDTQYF. For the CDR3, the DNA is TGCAGTGCTAGGACACCCATCACAGATACGCAGTATTTT.

This clonotype was detected ten times or more. The chain recombines TRBV7-9 with TRBJ2-1; 11 nucleotides line up with TRBD2. With V trimmed by 0 bases and J by 8 bases, 6 bases remained unmatched. The CDR3 consists of 16 residues. Per the germline V gene, CDR1 is SEHNR and CDR2 is FQNEAQ (reference sequence). In DNA, the CDR3 is TGTGCCAGCAGCTTAGCGACTAGCGGGATCGTCGATGAGCAGTTCTTC. This gives the protein CASSLATSGIVDEQFF.

This clonotype was found many times. CDR3 DNA: TGTGCCAGCAGTTTACTCGCTCGACTAGCGGGAGAAGGGTACGAGCAGTACTTC. The encoded protein is CASSLLARLAGEGYEQYF. This chain uses TRBV12-3 or TRBV12-4 with TRBJ2-7, with 12 bases lining up with TRBD2. V was clipped by 2 bases and J by 4 bases; unmatched bases: 12. The CDR3 consists of 18 residues.

This clonotype has ten or more counts. The chain employs TRBV6-5 and TRBJ1-4, with a weak D call TRBD1 (6 bases). The CDR3 has 12 residues. Germline-derived CDR1 and CDR2 are MNHEY and SVGAGI. The ends were cut back, 4 bases at V and 6 bases at J, with 6 bases in the middle. The CDR3 sequence: CASSSGDEKLFF. CDR3 sequence (DNA): TGTGCCAGCAGTTCAGGGGATGAAAAACTGTTTTTT.

This chain joins TRBV20-1 and TRBJ1-6; D unclear. Trimming removed 5 bases at V and 9 bases at J, with 17 bases between. This CDR3 is 14 amino acids long. Germline V gene data show CDR1 as DFQATT and CDR2 as SNEGSKA (reference sequence). The CDR3 here is CSAGSDSRGSPLHF. CDR3 in DNA: TGCAGTGCTGGGTCAGACTCCCGGGGTTCACCCCTCCACTTT.

The gene calls are TRBV30 and TRBJ2-3, with 8 nucleotides matching TRBD2. This CDR3 is 15 amino acids long. Trimming took 0 bases from V and 8 from J; bases not matched to a gene: 10. CDR1 and CDR2 (germline): GTSNPN, SVGIG (reference sequence). The CDR3 DNA is TGTGCCTGGAGTGTTCTTGCGGGGGGCCAAGGTACGCAGTATTTT. This sequence encodes CAWSVLAGGQGTQYF. Combining the CDR3 with reference TRBV30 and TRBJ2-3 gives the whole variable domain SQTIHQWPATLVQPVGSPLSLECTVEGTSNPNLYWYRQAAGRGLQLLFYSVGIGQISSEVPQNLSASRPQDRQFILSSKKLLLSDSGFYLCAWSVLAGGQGTQYFGPGTRLTVL.

This clonotype was recorded a few times. The CDR3 sequence is CASRTEIEAFF. DNA of the CDR3: TGTGCCAGCAGAACAGAGATTGAAGCTTTCTTT. V usage is TRBV25-1 and J usage is TRBJ1-1; the D is unclear. Between the trimmed V and J ends, which lost 6 bases and 7 bases, there was a span of 9 bases. The CDR3 spans 11 residues. Germline loops: CDR1 MGHDK, CDR2 SYGVNS. The variable domain in full, with the rest retrieved from reference TRBV25-1 and TRBJ1-1, is EADIYQTPRYLVIGTGKKITLECSQTMGHDKMYWYQQDPGMELHLIHYSYGVNSTEKGDLSSESTVSRIRTEHFPLTLESARPSHTSQYLCASRTEIEAFFGQGTRLTVV.

This clonotype has at least ten counts. The rearrangement joins TRBV2 to TRBJ1-4; the D is unclear. CDR1 is SNHLY, CDR2 FYNNEI, per germline. The germline V and J ends were trimmed by 9 bases and 9 bases, with 14 bases remaining between them. The CDR3 is 12 residues long. The CDR3 bases are TGTGCCAGTCCAACCGACGAGAAAAAACTGTTTTTT. This translates into CASPTDEKKLFF.

This clonotype was detected ten times or more. The rearrangement joins TRBV12-3 or TRBV12-4 to TRBJ1-2; TRBD1 matches 7 bases. Losses at the gene ends were 7 bases for V and 8 bases for J; bases not matched to a gene: 7. The CDR3 sequence is 12 residues long. Written as DNA, the CDR3 is TGTGCCAGCACCTTGACAGGGTCCGGCTACACCTTC. Translation: CASTLTGSGYTF.

In this sample, this clonotype turned up a few times. The gene calls are TRBV6-5 and TRBJ1-3; maybe TRBD1 (6 bases). Germline-derived CDR1 and CDR2 are MNHEY and SVGAGI. This CDR3 spans 15 amino acids. Trimming left V 0 bases short and J 4 bases short, with 10 bases between. The CDR3 coding sequence is TGTGCCAGCAGTTACTCTGGGGGGCGCGGAAACACCATATATTTT. It specifies CASSYSGGRGNTIYF.

This clonotype was seen at least ten times. The chain joins TRBV6-1 to TRBJ2-1, with D possibly matching TRBD2 (6 bases). Germline V CDR1 and CDR2: MNHNS, SASEGT. This CDR3 has 15 amino acids. V was clipped by 5 bases and J by 2 bases, with 13 bases between them. The CDR3 spells CASSWTGDAYNEQFF. The DNA for the CDR3 is TGTGCCAGCAGTTGGACGGGAGACGCCTACAATGAGCAGTTCTTC.

This clonotype appeared many times. The gene calls are TRBV9 and TRBJ1-1, with D tentatively TRBD1 (5 bases). Germline CDR1 SGDLS, CDR2 YYNGEE. Trimming pared 4 bases from V and 0 bases from J, leaving 7 bases between. The CDR3 covers 13 residues. The CDR3 region has the DNA TGTGCCAGCAGCAAGGGGATGAACACTGAAGCTTTCTTT. This translates into CASSKGMNTEAFF.

This clonotype was observed at least ten times. This chain joins TRBV12-3 or TRBV12-4 and TRBJ1-1; perhaps TRBD1 as D (6 bases). CDR3 size: 15 residues. The V gene lost 5 bases and the J gene lost 2 bases, with 15 bases spanning the gap. For the CDR3, the DNA is TGTGCCAGCAGTCTCATCGGGGGCTCAAACACTGAAGCTTTCTTT. Translated, it gives CASSLIGGSNTEAFF.

In this sample, this clonotype turned up a few times. The genes are TRBV6-1 and TRBJ2-7; 7 bases align to TRBD1. Germline values: CDR1 MNHNS, CDR2 SASEGT. V lost 6 bases to trimming and J lost 0 bases; unmatched junction nucleotides: 5. CDR3 length: 14 amino acids. The CDR3 here is CASRGGQASYEQYF. For the CDR3, the DNA is TGTGCCAGCAGGGGCGGACAGGCCTCCTACGAGCAGTACTTC.